This T cell receptor (beta chain) was recorded in a study of T-cell memory formation after mild COVID-19. Study results and caveats: The main location of contracting CD4+ clones was CM and EM, and that of contracting CD8+ clones was EMRA. Some clones that responded turned up in pre-infection memory, which suggests that cross-reactive memory joined in.

This clonotype was detected only a few times. Its antigen is currently unknown. From the 5' RACE reads, TCRdb called clonotypes with MiXCR, one entry per CDR3 protein. The data show roughly 250,000 distinct CDR3 sequences, 16% seen once. Germline V gene data show CDR1 as MNHNY and CDR2 as SVGAGI (reference sequence). Trimming took 4 bases from V and 5 from J; bases not matched to a gene: 19. The CDR3 has 18 residues. This sequence was found in a young man who had mild COVID-19 (a few samples of this study predate the infection). Cell type and time point are not known. The sequenced sample consisted of PBMCs or a T cell subset sorted from them (not recorded which). The chain carries TRBV6-6 and TRBJ2-5, with TRBD2 matching over 7 bases. The CDR3 is CASSFPAARLAAGETQYF. The DNA of the CDR3 is TGTGCCAGCAGTTTTCCAGCAGCGCGACTAGCCGCCGGGGAGACCCAGTACTTC.